This T cell receptor beta chain was sequenced for a study of regulatory T cells in long-lasting Graves disease. Comments on this clonotype: This clone may be a read error of a much larger clone one base away.

Arm-PCR of CDR3 regions with iRepertoire HTBI primers generated TCR beta libraries. One entry per CDR3 protein, called by TCRdb with MiXCR from the multiplex PCR reads. This sample has some 330,000 distinct CDR3 sequences, with 12% found just once. The CDR3 consists of 15 residues. The V gene's germline CDR1 is SGHTA and CDR2 FQGNSA. Time point specified: newly diagnosed GD, antithyroid drugs for less than 3 months. Making the TCR library involved RNA that had been extracted from PBMCs. Patients hailed from an endocrinology department in Xi'an, China. These data were likewise used in another study, on T cells in Graves' hyperthyroidism and ophthalmopathy. That work adds: The model anticipated ophthalmopathy a median approximately 6.5 months pre-onset.

The TCR was taken from a woman between 18 and 30 years old with Graves disease. The chain has TRBV7-2 and TRBJ1-5; the D is unclear. This material consisted of peripheral blood mononuclear cells (PBMCs), taken at new diagnosis, from a patient treated with antithyroid drugs. CDR3 coding DNA: TGCGCCAGCAGCCAAGTTCCGGCCCCCAATCAGTCCCAGCATTTT. Encoded protein: CASSQVPAPNQSQHF.